This TCR beta chain was retrieved from a study of shared clonotypes between healthy human individuals. Study-level results: There were few donors, and this limited the genetic and exposure-history diversity represented.

This table comes from immunoSEQ multiplex PCR, and its TCRdb copy is limited to in-frame clones, with some not included. The sample consists of over a million clones, approximately 98.5% of them appearing once. Note on this clone: Its antigen is currently unknown.

Germline CDR1 SQVTM, CDR2 ANQGSEA. This CDR3 contains 13 residues. J lost 4 bases, V lost 4 bases, and 3 bases had no gene match. The sequencing sample was made of naive CD4+ T cells sorted from blood. The subset: CD45RA+ positively selected. The receptor was isolated from a man under 40 in good health. The chain links TRBV29-1 to TRBJ1-1; 10 nucleotides match TRBD1. The CDR3 nucleotides are TGCAGCGTTGCCGACAGGGGGCTCACTGAAGCTTTCTTT. It yields the protein CSVADRGLTEAFF.